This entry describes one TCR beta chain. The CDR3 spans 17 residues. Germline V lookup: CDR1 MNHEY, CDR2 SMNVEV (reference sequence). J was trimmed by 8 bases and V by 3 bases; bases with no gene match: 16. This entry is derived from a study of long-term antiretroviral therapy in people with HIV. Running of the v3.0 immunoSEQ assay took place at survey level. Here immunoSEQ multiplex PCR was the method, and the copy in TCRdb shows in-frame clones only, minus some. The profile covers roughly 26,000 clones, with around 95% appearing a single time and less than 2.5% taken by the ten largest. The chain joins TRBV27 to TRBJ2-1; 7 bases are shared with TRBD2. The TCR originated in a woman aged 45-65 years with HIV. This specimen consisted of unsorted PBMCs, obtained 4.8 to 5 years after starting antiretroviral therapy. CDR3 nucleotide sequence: TGTGCCAGCAGTTTTTGGAGAACGGGAGGATACAGAGATGAGCAGTTCTTC. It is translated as CASSFWRTGGYRDEQFF.